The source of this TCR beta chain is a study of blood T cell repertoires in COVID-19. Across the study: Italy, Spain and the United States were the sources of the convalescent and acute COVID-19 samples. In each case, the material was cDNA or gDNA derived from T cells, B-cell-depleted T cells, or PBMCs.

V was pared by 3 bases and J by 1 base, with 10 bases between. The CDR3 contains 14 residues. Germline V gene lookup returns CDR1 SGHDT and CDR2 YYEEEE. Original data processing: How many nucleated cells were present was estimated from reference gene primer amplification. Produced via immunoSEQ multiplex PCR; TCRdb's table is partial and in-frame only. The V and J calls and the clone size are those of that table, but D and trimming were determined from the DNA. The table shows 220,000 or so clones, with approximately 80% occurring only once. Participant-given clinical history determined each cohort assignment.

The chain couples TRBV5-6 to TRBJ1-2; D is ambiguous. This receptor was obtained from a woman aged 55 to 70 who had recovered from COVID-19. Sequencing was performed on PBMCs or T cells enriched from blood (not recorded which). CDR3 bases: TGTGCCAGCAGCTCCTACGGTTATAACTATGGCTACACCTTC. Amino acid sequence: CASSSYGYNYGYTF.